The entry below gives a single TCR beta chain sequence along with its context. Its binding antigen is unknown. No qualities accompany the bases; no much larger clone lies one base away. The CDR3 starts with the cysteine, ends with the phenylalanine, and has 14 residues. Just the 42-base CDR3 DNA is kept, in frame starting at base 1. CDR1 and CDR2 were assigned from the germline V gene as KGHSH and LQKENI. The V and J ends are trimmed by 2 bases and 4 bases, leaving 12 bases between them. Thawed unstimulated PBMCs were stained for CD3, CD4 and CD8 and FACS-sorted into CD3+CD4+ and CD3+CD8+ populations. Randomization to immunosuppression withdrawal applied to every one of the 8 studied subjects. The Qiagen DNeasy Blood and Tissue Kit was used for isolation of genomic DNA. These data come from a study of T cell clones after liver transplantation (dated 2019 in TCRdb). At the level of the whole study: Samples were obtained from ITN030ST, a randomized trial in which withdrawal of immunosuppression was attempted within 2 years of liver transplantation. Donor-reactive T cell clones were identified by TCRbeta sequencing after a pre-transplant mixed lymphocyte reaction and then tracked in post-transplant blood. To count as tolerant, a recipient had to stay completely off immunosuppression for at least one year without liver enzymes climbing beyond twice the upper limit of normal. Of the 8 liver transplant recipients making up the studied cohort, 3 were classified as tolerant and 5 as non-tolerant. Three of the eight recipients were HCV-positive; the others were transplanted for non-autoimmune, non-viral indications. Third party-reactive TCRbeta sequences from pre-transplant MLRs were also identified as an antigen-independent comparator for donor-reactive sequences. The subjects received no induction therapy and were kept on standard immunosuppression until randomization at 12-24 months post-transplant. Blood samples were collected pre-transplant, then pre-randomization ahead of withdrawal, and finally post-randomization once withdrawal had either been completed or failed.

What the research found in general, with its limitations: Once repertoire turnover was taken into account, donor-reactive detection showed a significant reduction for CD4 in 7 of 8 subjects and for CD8 in 8 of 8. The conclusions were considered preliminary, being limited by small, heterogeneous patient numbers and non-standardized post-transplant time points. Low numbers of available donor cells limited the measurable donor-reactive repertoire in a couple of subjects. Donor-reactive sequences decreased more than third party-reactive sequences, which suggests partial antigen-specific deletion that was not related to withdrawal success. In most of the 8 subjects, regardless of tolerance or HCV status, circulating donor-reactive CD4 TCRbeta sequences dropped significantly post-transplant. Because no allograft tissue specimens were available, donor-reactive T cells may have migrated into the graft instead of being deleted.

High-throughput TCRbeta CDR3 sequencing of frozen genomic DNA was performed by immunoSEQ, with PCR amplification, mapping, bias correction and internal controls included. Per the source publication's procedure: Productive rearrangements were kept, and unique TCRbeta sequences were defined by CDR3 nucleotide sequence plus V and J gene. For classification of a sequence as donor-reactive, at least 5-fold expansion in CFSE-low cells relative to unstimulated pre-transplant cells and a frequency of at least 0.01% were required. Minimum frequency thresholds were set for each subject on the basis of the unstimulated sample with the lowest template count, so that a detection power of at least 90% was ensured. Jensen-Shannon divergence between the top 1000 TCRbeta sequences post- versus pre-transplant served as the measure of repertoire turnover. Two-sided Fisher's exact tests were used to test for changes in how often donor-reactive sequences were detected. In its TCRdb copy, this immuneACCESS table keeps in-frame sequences only and misses some clones. Where compared with another copy, unresolved V genes explain less than half of these, and the others have no known cause. Clone size and V and J calls were adopted from that table, with D and trimming inferred from the DNA. Within this sample are 15,000 to 20,000 clones, with 80% of them counted one time only. The top ten clonotypes cover 35% of the sample.

The TCR sequence derives from a human patient who received a liver transplant. After a transplant, the donor of the graft may account for some T cells. The V gene is TRBV18 and the J gene is TRBJ2-7; the D gene cannot be resolved reliably. Sequenced here: CD8+ T cells from blood, sampled less than 50 months after liver transplant. The sequence in DNA is TGTGCCAGCTCACCAGACGTGACCTTTTACGAGCAGTACTTC. Its coded protein is CASSPDVTFYEQYF. The reference TRBV18 and TRBJ2-7 proteins fill in what lies around the CDR3, so the full variable domain reads NAGVMQNPRHLVRRRGQEARLRCSPMKGHSHVYWYRQLPEEGLKFMVYLQKENIIDESGMPKERFSAEFPKEGPSILRIQQVVRGDSAAYFCASSPDVTFYEQYFGPGTRLTVT.